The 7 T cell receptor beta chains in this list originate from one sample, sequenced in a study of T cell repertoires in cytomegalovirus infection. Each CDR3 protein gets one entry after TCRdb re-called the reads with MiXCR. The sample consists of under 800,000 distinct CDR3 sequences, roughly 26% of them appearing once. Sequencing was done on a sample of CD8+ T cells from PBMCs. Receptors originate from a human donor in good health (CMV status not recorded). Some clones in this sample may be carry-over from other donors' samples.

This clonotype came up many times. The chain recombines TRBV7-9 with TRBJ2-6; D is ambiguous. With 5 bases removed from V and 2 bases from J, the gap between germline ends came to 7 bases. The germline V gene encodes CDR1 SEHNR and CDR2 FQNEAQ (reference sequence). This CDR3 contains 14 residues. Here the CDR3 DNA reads TGTGCCAGCAGCCCAGGAGCTGGGGCCAACGTCCTGACTTTC. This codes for CASSPGAGANVLTF.

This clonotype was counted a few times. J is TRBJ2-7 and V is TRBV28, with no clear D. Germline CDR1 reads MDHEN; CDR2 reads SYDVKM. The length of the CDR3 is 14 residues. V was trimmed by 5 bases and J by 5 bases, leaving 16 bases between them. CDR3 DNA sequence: TGTGCCAGCAGTCCCGGCAGTGGACCCAACGAGCAGTACGTC. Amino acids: CASSPGSGPNEQYV.

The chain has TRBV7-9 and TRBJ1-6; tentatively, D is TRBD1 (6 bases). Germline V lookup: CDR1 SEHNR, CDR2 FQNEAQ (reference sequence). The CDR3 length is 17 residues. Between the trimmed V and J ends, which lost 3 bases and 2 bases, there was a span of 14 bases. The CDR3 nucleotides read TGTGCCAGCAGCTTGGTCGGGGGCGACGCCTATAATTCACCCCTCCACTTT. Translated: CASSLVGGDAYNSPLHF. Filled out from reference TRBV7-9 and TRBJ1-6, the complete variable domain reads DTGVSQNPRHKITKRGQNVTFRCDPISEHNRLYWYRQTLGQGPEFLTYFQNEAQLEKSRLLSDRFSAERPKGSFSTLEIQRTEQGDSAMYLCASSLVGGDAYNSPLHFGNGTRLTVT.

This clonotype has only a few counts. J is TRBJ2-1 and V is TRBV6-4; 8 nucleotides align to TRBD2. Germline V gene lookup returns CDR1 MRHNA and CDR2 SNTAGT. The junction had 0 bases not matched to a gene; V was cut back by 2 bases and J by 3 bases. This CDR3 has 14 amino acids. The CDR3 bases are TGTGCCAGCAGTGACGGGACTAGCTACAATGAGCAGTTCTTC. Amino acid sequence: CASSDGTSYNEQFF.

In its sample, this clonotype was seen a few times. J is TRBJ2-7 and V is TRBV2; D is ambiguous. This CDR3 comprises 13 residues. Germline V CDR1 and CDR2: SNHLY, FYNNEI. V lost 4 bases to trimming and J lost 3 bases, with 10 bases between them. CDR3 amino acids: CASSGVSSYEQYV. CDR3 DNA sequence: TGTGCCAGCAGTGGGGTGAGTAGCTACGAGCAGTACGTC.

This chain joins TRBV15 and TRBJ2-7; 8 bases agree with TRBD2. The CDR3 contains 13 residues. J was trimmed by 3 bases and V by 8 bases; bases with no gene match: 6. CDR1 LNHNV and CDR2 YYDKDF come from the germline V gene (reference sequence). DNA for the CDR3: TGTGCCACCCGACGGGAGGGACTCTACGAGCAGTACTTC. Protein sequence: CATRREGLYEQYF.

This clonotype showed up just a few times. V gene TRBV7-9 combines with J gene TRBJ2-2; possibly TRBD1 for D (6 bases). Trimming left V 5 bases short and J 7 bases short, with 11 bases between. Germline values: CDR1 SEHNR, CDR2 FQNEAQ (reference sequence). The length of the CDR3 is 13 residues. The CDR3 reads CASSTPDSGELFF. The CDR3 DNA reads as TGTGCCAGCAGCACCCCGGACAGCGGGGAGCTGTTTTTT. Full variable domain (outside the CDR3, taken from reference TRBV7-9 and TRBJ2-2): DTGVSQNPRHKITKRGQNVTFRCDPISEHNRLYWYRQTLGQGPEFLTYFQNEAQLEKSRLLSDRFSAERPKGSFSTLEIQRTEQGDSAMYLCASSTPDSGELFFGEGSRLTVL.